This TCR beta chain was identified during a study of CD8+ T cells in alopecia areata. Background on the study: Patients remained on tofacitinib for 6 to 18 months and then went 6 months without it.

From alopecia areata patients, lesional scalp punch biopsies and peripheral blood were collected. Study conclusions and caveats: Sharing of TCR sequences between patients (possibly for HLA-related reasons) was less clear than in mice. Sequencing of scalp tissue also captures the resident alphabeta T cells of normal skin.

CDR1 and CDR2 from the germline V gene are PRHDT and FYEKMQ (reference sequence). Unmatched junction bases numbered 15, after V lost 4 bases and J lost 5 bases. The CDR3 is made up of 17 amino acids. Sequencing relied on a cDNA template that was reverse transcribed from extracted RNA. Sequenced by immunoSEQ multiplex PCR; TCRdb stores in-frame clones only, minus some. Found here are 150,000 to 200,000 clones, about 66% of them singletons; the top ten hold roughly 10%. Worth noting for this clone: The antigen is unknown.

Specimen: CD8+ T cells sorted from blood, collected at week 0. This chain connects TRBV13 to TRBJ1-2; 8 nucleotides line up with TRBD1. The receptor's source is a human donor with alopecia areata. The CDR3 nucleotides read TGTGCCAGCAGCTCAATCCAAGACAGGGGAAGGAGGTATGGCTACACCTTC. Its translation is CASSSIQDRGRRYGYTF.